This TCR beta chain was retrieved from a study of OX40 agonist ivuxolimab in advanced cancers. Study-wide context: Ivuxolimab, which targeted the costimulatory receptor OX40 (CD134), was an agonistic, fully human IgG2 monoclonal antibody. Of the 50 to 55 patients in dose escalation, 19 had hepatocellular carcinoma, approximately 15 had melanoma, 9 had renal cell carcinoma and 9 had head and neck cancer. The paper reports the monotherapy dose-escalation portion (N of about 56 patients) of the phase I ivuxolimab trial. Peripheral TCRbeta sequencing was intended to test whether TCR sequence diversity was altered and clonal T-cell expansion was caused by ivuxolimab. Patients were allowed to have had prior anti-PD-1, anti-PD-L1 or anti-CTLA-4 therapy, and more than 35% of the dose-escalation patients had been treated with checkpoint inhibitors. Three dose-escalation patients achieved partial responses, one with hepatocellular carcinoma and two with cutaneous melanoma. A male proportion of almost 85% and a mean age of about 60 years, ranging from roughly 20 to 80, were recorded for the dose-escalation cohort. Intravenous ivuxolimab was administered to patients every 2 weeks at six dose levels: 0.01, 0.1, 0.3, 1.5, 3 and 10 mg/kg. Study-level results and caveats: On average, CD8+ T cells showed more expanded clones than CD4+ T cells after ivuxolimab. Partial responders in the 0.1-3.0 mg/kg groups had among the lowest normalized peripheral clonal expansion, especially among CD8+ T cells. Clonal expansion of both CD4+ and CD8+ blood T cells was observed from baseline to week 6 at doses 0.1 to 3.0 mg/kg. The antigen specificity of the clonally expanded peripheral T cells was not determined. Low levels of normalized T-cell clonal expansion were also seen in some nonresponding patients.

Trimmed from V: 5 bases; trimmed from J: 3 bases; junction bases lacking a gene match: 9. From the germline V gene (reference sequence), CDR1 is MNHNY and CDR2 is SVGAGI. The CDR3 starts with the cysteine, ends with the phenylalanine, and has 16 residues. Here the CDR3 DNA is all that survives: 48 bases in frame from base 1. For sequencing of the TCRbeta CDR3 region, genomic DNA was extracted from the sorted cells. The immunoSEQ Assay was used for sequencing of TCRbeta CDR3 regions. TCRdb retrieved this table from immuneACCESS and kept in-frame rearrangements only. Not all clones are present; in checked studies, unresolved V genes account for under half, and no reason is known for the remainder. Here the sample has about 79,000 clones; roughly 94% occur a single time. The top ten clonotypes cover over 8.5% of the sample. About this clone itself: Its specific antigen is unknown. No qualities accompany the bases; no much larger clone lies one base away.

The trial excluded patients who had a history of autoimmune disease or who were on systemic immunosuppression. In every dose cohort, peripheral blood was drawn for TCR sequencing at baseline, cycle 4 day 1, and cycle 7 day 1. Samples came from an open-label, multicenter, first-in-human phase I dose-escalation trial of ivuxolimab. Adults with locally advanced or metastatic melanoma, renal cell carcinoma, hepatocellular carcinoma or head and neck squamous cell carcinoma were enrolled in the trial. Before TCR sequencing, CD4+ and CD8+ T cells were separately sorted from peripheral blood. The sequence is built from TRBV6-6 and TRBJ1-3; 8 middle bases align to TRBD1. This clonotype was sampled from an adult with an advanced solid tumor such as melanoma, head and neck, liver or kidney cancer. The starting material was CD4+ or CD8+ T cells sorted from blood, obtained in a trial of the OX40 agonist ivuxolimab. The CDR3 region: CASSALYRGDGNTIYF. The DNA sequence is as follows: TGTGCCAGCAGTGCCCTCTACAGGGGGGATGGAAACACCATATATTTT.